The next 25 T cell receptor beta chains were all read from a single sample in a study of blood T cell repertoires in COVID-19 (TCRdb year 2020). Library prep was done by the immunoSEQ multiplex PCR assay. TCRdb carries this immuneACCESS record with in-frame sequences only. Its versions omit some clonotypes, under half of them owing to an unresolved V gene in the studies checked, with the rest unexplained. Counted in this sample were 35,000 to 40,000 clones; roughly 84% of them appeared once. The ten largest clonotypes hold roughly 1.7% of the sample. Sequencing used peripheral blood. The receptor set was obtained from a man between 60 and 75 years old with COVID-19, enrolled during active disease.

The J gene is TRBJ1-1, the V gene TRBV12-3 or TRBV12-4; D may be TRBD1 (6 bases). There are 13 residues in the CDR3. Trimming pared 1 base from V and 4 bases from J, leaving 7 bases between. CDR3 bases: TGTGCCAGCAGTTTAGGGACAGCCACTGAAGCTTTCTTT. It translates to CASSLGTATEAFF.

This chain connects TRBV18 to TRBJ2-2, with D possibly matching TRBD2 (6 bases). Trimming cost V 3 bases and J 8 bases, with 10 bases left between them. Germline V gives CDR1 KGHSH, CDR2 LQKENI. The CDR3 runs to 13 residues. The CDR3 coding sequence is TGTGCCAGCTCACCCGGGAGAGGAGGGGAGCTGTTTTTT. The encoded protein is CASSPGRGGELFF.

V usage is TRBV19 and J usage is TRBJ1-5; D remains ambiguous. From germline, CDR1 is LNHDA and CDR2 SQIVND (reference sequence). Trimming removed 10 bases from V and 0 bases from J, with 10 bases in between. This CDR3 contains 13 residues. In nucleotides, the CDR3 is TGTGCCACCGGTCAAAGTAGCAATCAGCCCCAGCATTTT. Encoded protein: CATGQSSNQPQHF.

The V call is TRBV10-3, the J call TRBJ2-3, with 11 bases that match TRBD2. The CDR3 runs to 18 residues. V gave up 10 bases and J gave up 0 bases; unmatched junction bases: 15. Germline CDR1 and CDR2: ENHRY and SYGVKD. In nucleotides, the CDR3 is TGTGCCACCCAAGACAGGAGACTAGCGGGGTTAAGCACAGATACGCAGTATTTT. It is translated as CATQDRRLAGLSTDTQYF.

The V call is TRBV5-4, the J call TRBJ2-2; 7 bases are a match to TRBD1. Germline assignment: CDR1 SGHNT and CDR2 YYREEE (reference sequence). The V segment lost 0 bases and the J segment 5 bases; nucleotides outside the gene matches: 7. The CDR3 length is 16 residues. The CDR3 loop is CASSLDRGLTTGELFF. In nucleotides, the CDR3 is TGTGCCAGCAGCTTGGACAGGGGCCTTACAACCGGGGAGCTGTTTTTT.

The chain uses TRBV27 and TRBJ2-7; perhaps TRBD1 as D (6 bases). There are 14 residues in the CDR3. In germline, CDR1 is MNHEY, CDR2 SMNVEV (reference sequence). Deletions cut 4 bases from V and 2 bases from J, with 12 bases between. The CDR3 coding sequence is TGTGCCAGCAGTTCCGGACAGCCCCCCTACGAGCAGTACTTC. Translation: CASSSGQPPYEQYF.

The chain combines TRBV5-5 with TRBJ1-2, with 9 bases lining up with TRBD1. V lost 0 bases to trimming and J lost 8 bases; unmatched junction nucleotides: 5. CDR3 length: 14 amino acids. Germline-derived CDR1 and CDR2 are SGHKS and YYEKEE (reference sequence). In DNA, the CDR3 is TGTGCCAGCAGCTTGGATGGGACAGGGTTCGGCTACACCTTC. It encodes CASSLDGTGFGYTF.

The chain carries TRBV13 and TRBJ2-2; D perhaps matches TRBD1 (5 bases). Germline lookup yields CDR1 PRHDT and CDR2 FYEKMQ (reference sequence). This CDR3 comprises 16 residues. V was trimmed by 1 base and J by 2 bases, leaving 11 bases between them. CDR3 sequence reads: CASSLAAGSNTGELFF. CDR3 DNA sequence: TGTGCCAGCAGCTTAGCTGCAGGGTCTAACACCGGGGAGCTGTTTTTT.

The chain joins TRBV27 to TRBJ2-7; 12 nucleotides align to TRBD1. This CDR3 comprises 15 residues. V lost 6 bases, J lost 6 bases, and 9 bases stayed unmatched. Germline CDR1 and CDR2: MNHEY and SMNVEV (reference sequence). This CDR3 is CASSQSGTGGGEQYF. The CDR3 nucleotides read TGTGCCAGCAGCCAATCAGGGACAGGGGGCGGCGAGCAGTACTTC.

CDR3 nucleotides: TGTGCCAGCAGCTCTCCGGGACTAGCGGCTTACAATGAGCAGTTCTTC. Its translation: CASSSPGLAAYNEQFF. V is TRBV3-1 (or the pseudogene TRBV3-2) and J is TRBJ2-1, with TRBD2 matching 11 bases. V was pared by 5 bases and J by 4 bases, with 7 bases of the junction left unmatched. There are 16 residues in the CDR3. Germline V lookup: CDR1 LGHDT, CDR2 YNNKEL (reference sequence).

This rearrangement joins TRBV27 to TRBJ1-6, with 8 bases lining up with TRBD1. Trimming at V came to 5 bases and at J to 5 bases, leaving 8 bases not matched to a gene. This CDR3 is built from 16 residues. Per germline, CDR1 MNHEY and CDR2 SMNVEV (reference sequence). Here the CDR3 DNA reads TGTGCCAGCAGTCCATACAGGGGGTTTAATAATTCACCCCTCCACTTT. Protein: CASSPYRGFNNSPLHF.

The V and J genes are TRBV7-3 and TRBJ1-1; D gene ambiguous. The CDR3 consists of 14 residues. The V gene's germline CDR1 is SGHTA and CDR2 FQGTGA. The V gene lost 2 bases and the J gene lost 1 base, with 8 bases spanning the gap. The CDR3 here is CASSLGLPNTEAFF. The CDR3 nucleotides are TGTGCCAGCAGCTTAGGGCTCCCGAACACTGAAGCTTTCTTT.

This clone was detected only once. This chain links TRBV28 with TRBJ2-4; 8 bases fit TRBD1. Germline CDR1 and CDR2: MDHEN and SYDVKM. The trim removed 3 bases at V and 5 bases at J, leaving 21 bases unmatched. This CDR3 region has 20 residues. The CDR3 DNA is TGTGCCAGCAGTTTCGGTAAAGAGGGGACAGGCAGGGGTCGGCAAAACATTCAGTACTTC. Translation: CASSFGKEGTGRGRQNIQYF.

This rearrangement joins TRBV10-3 to TRBJ1-5, with 8 bases that match TRBD1. V lost 6 bases and J lost 6; bases outside the gene matches: 10. CDR1 and CDR2 from the germline V gene are ENHRY and SYGVKD. The CDR3 runs 15 residues. The DNA of the CDR3 is TGTGCCATCAGCCCCGGGACAGGTGCGACTCAGCCCCAGCATTTT. The encoded protein is CAISPGTGATQPQHF.

The rearrangement uses TRBV2 and TRBJ1-1, with 7 bases identical to TRBD1. The V segment lost 3 bases and the J segment 3 bases; nucleotides outside the gene matches: 7. This CDR3 region has 15 residues. The V gene's germline CDR1 is SNHLY and CDR2 FYNNEI. The CDR3 here is CASSDLTGWDTEAFF. The CDR3 DNA reads as TGTGCCAGCAGTGACCTGACAGGGTGGGACACTGAAGCTTTCTTT.

This sequence joins TRBV7-2 and TRBJ1-5, with 9 bases lining up with TRBD1. V shed 5 bases, J shed 3 bases, and the junction held 5 bases outside the gene matches. CDR1 SGHTA and CDR2 FQGNSA come from the germline V gene. CDR3 length: 15 residues. The CDR3 here is CASSQGQGFNQPQHF. CDR3 nucleotides: TGTGCCAGCAGCCAGGGACAGGGATTCAATCAGCCCCAGCATTTT.

The V gene is TRBV24-1, the J gene TRBJ1-1; TRBD1 might be the D (5 bases). The V end lost 3 bases, the J end lost 1 base, and 5 bases lay between the germline ends. The CDR3 runs to 13 residues. The germline CDR1 and CDR2 sequences are KGHDR and SFDVKD. CDR3 sequence reads: CATSDDRNTEAFF. The CDR3 coding sequence is TGTGCCACCAGTGATGACAGGAACACTGAAGCTTTCTTT.

The rearrangement uses TRBV27 and TRBJ2-2, with 7 bases that match TRBD1. V lost 10 bases and J lost 0; bases outside the gene matches: 5. The CDR3 length is 14 residues. Germline-derived CDR1 and CDR2 are MNHEY and SMNVEV (reference sequence). DNA for the CDR3: TGTGCCACCTTAGGGGGCGCGAACACCGGGGAGCTGTTTTTT. It is translated as CATLGGANTGELFF.

This clone was recorded only once. V is TRBV5-1 and J is TRBJ2-2, with D unresolved. Germline V gives CDR1 SGHRS, CDR2 YFSETQ. This CDR3 contains 16 residues. Trimming took off 3 bases at V and 0 bases at J, with 12 bases between the two ends. The CDR3 DNA sequence: TGCGCCAGCAGCTACCTACCGATTTCGAACACCGGGGAGCTGTTTTTT. This gives the protein CASSYLPISNTGELFF.

The V and J genes are TRBV3-1 (or the pseudogene TRBV3-2) and TRBJ1-3; D remains ambiguous. Trimming pared 0 bases from V and 7 bases from J, leaving 16 bases between. There are 16 residues in the CDR3. CDR1 is LGHDT, CDR2 YNNKEL, per germline (reference sequence). The CDR3 region is CASSQDFGSLINTIYF. CDR3 DNA sequence: TGTGCCAGCAGCCAAGATTTCGGTTCCCTCATTAACACCATATATTTT.

The gene calls are TRBV30 and TRBJ1-2; no reliable D call. CDR1 is GTSNPN and CDR2 is SVGIG in the germline V gene (reference sequence). This CDR3 contains 11 residues. Trimming cost V 3 bases and J 5 bases, with 7 bases left between them. CDR3 amino acids: CAWSTDYGYTF. CDR3 nucleotides: TGTGCCTGGAGCACAGATTATGGCTACACCTTC.

The gene calls are TRBV28 and TRBJ1-6; tentative D call: TRBD1 (5 bases). The CDR3 is made up of 15 amino acids. Germline CDR1 reads MDHEN; CDR2 reads SYDVKM. The V and J ends lost 7 bases and 3 bases respectively, with 13 bases between them. CDR3 DNA sequence: TGTGCCAGCAACTTAGGGGCTTACTATAATTCACCCCTCCACTTT. This gives the protein CASNLGAYYNSPLHF.

The chain couples TRBV29-1 to TRBJ1-2; D is unresolved. V lost 4 bases to trimming and J lost 8 bases, with 11 bases between them. Germline lookup yields CDR1 SQVTM and CDR2 ANQGSEA. This CDR3 contains 11 residues. The CDR3 nucleotides read TGCAGCGTTGTCCCCACATCCGGCTACACCTTC. It translates to CSVVPTSGYTF.

The rearrangement uses TRBV7-6 and TRBJ2-3; 8 nucleotides agree with TRBD2. CDR1 and CDR2 from the germline V gene are SGHVS and FNYEAQ. Losses at the gene ends were 3 bases for V and 2 bases for J; bases not matched to a gene: 4. There are 15 residues in the CDR3. In nucleotides, the CDR3 is TGTGCCAGCAGCTTCGGCGGGGGGAACACAGATACGCAGTATTTT. It translates to CASSFGGGNTDTQYF.

The chain joins TRBV6-5 to TRBJ2-7; 10 nucleotides line up with TRBD1. The germline gives CDR1 MNHEY, CDR2 SVGAGI. The ends lost 7 bases at V and 4 bases at J; junction bases unmatched: 7. This CDR3 is built from 14 residues. Here the CDR3 reads CASNPGTGAYEQYF. The CDR3 region has the DNA TGTGCCAGCAACCCCGGGACAGGGGCTTACGAGCAGTACTTC.